These 26 T cell receptor beta chains were sequenced from one sample in a study of memory CD4+ T cells and cytomegalovirus serostatus. Assay used: immunoSEQ multiplex PCR; TCRdb lists only in-frame clones, some missing. The data contain about 50,000 clones, roughly 80% of them seen just once; the ten biggest clones take up roughly 0.4%. Single viable CD3+CD4+CD8-CD45RO+ cells were sorted as the memory CD4+ T cells. The sequencing sample was made of memory CD4+ T cells from blood. All receptors come from an adult in good health and CMV-seronegative.

The chain couples TRBV19 to TRBJ1-2, with 9 bases identical to TRBD1. In germline, CDR1 is LNHDA, CDR2 SQIVND (reference sequence). This CDR3 has 14 residues. V shed 8 bases and J 4 bases; nucleotides not matched to a gene: 8. CDR3 nucleotides: TGTGCCAGTGCGGTGGGACAGGGTAGCTATGGCTACACCTTC. Amino acids: CASAVGQGSYGYTF.

This chain joins TRBV15 and TRBJ2-2; D unresolved. The germline CDR1 and CDR2 sequences are LNHNV and YYDKDF (reference sequence). The CDR3 runs 15 residues. V was shortened by 0 bases and J by 7 bases, with 12 bases between the two germline ends. The CDR3 spells CATSRDRSAGGELFF. Written as DNA, the CDR3 is TGTGCCACCAGCAGAGATCGATCGGCCGGCGGGGAGCTGTTTTTT. Drawing the rest from reference TRBV15 and TRBJ2-2, the complete variable domain is DAMVIQNPRYQVTQFGKPVTLSCSQTLNHNVMYWYQQKSSQAPKLLFHYYDKDFNNEADTPDNFQSRRPNTSFCFLDIRSPGLGDTAMYLCATSRDRSAGGELFFGEGSRLTVL.

This CDR3 reads CASRGGGGFYEQYF. Written as DNA, the CDR3 is TGTGCCAGCAGAGGGGGAGGGGGATTCTACGAGCAGTACTTC. The V gene is TRBV6-5, the J gene TRBJ2-7, with D perhaps matching TRBD2 (7 bases). The germline gives CDR1 MNHEY, CDR2 SVGAGI. V was clipped by 6 bases and J by 3 bases, with 15 bases between them. CDR3 length equals 14 residues.

The rearrangement joins TRBV7-9 to TRBJ2-4; 7 nucleotides align to TRBD1. V shed 9 bases, J shed 5 bases, and the junction held 1 base outside the gene matches. This CDR3 has 11 amino acids. Germline CDR1 reads SEHNR; CDR2 reads FQNEAQ (reference sequence). In DNA form, the CDR3 reads TGTGCCAGTCAGGGGGAAAACATTCAGTACTTC. Protein: CASQGENIQYF.

Only one count was recorded for this clone. The chain carries TRBV5-6 and TRBJ2-1, with D possibly TRBD1 on 5 matching bases. The germline gives CDR1 SGHDT, CDR2 YYEEEE. Trimming removed 0 bases from V and 6 bases from J, with 13 bases in between. The CDR3 spans 15 residues. CDR3 amino acids: CASSLGGKPFNEQFF. CDR3 bases: TGTGCCAGCAGCTTGGGGGGCAAGCCGTTCAATGAGCAGTTCTTC.

V usage is TRBV7-2 and J usage is TRBJ2-2; D ambiguous. Trimming removed 2 bases from V and 7 bases from J, with 8 bases in between. The CDR3 is made up of 13 amino acids. Germline V gives CDR1 SGHTA, CDR2 FQGNSA. The DNA for the CDR3 is TGTGCCAGCAGCTTAATAGTGGGCGGGGAGCTGTTTTTT. Encoded protein: CASSLIVGGELFF.

The chain is built from TRBV4-1 and TRBJ2-1, with 9 bases aligning to TRBD2. Per germline, CDR1 MGHRA and CDR2 YSYEKL. J lost 9 bases, V lost 4 bases, and 4 bases had no gene match. The CDR3 covers 13 residues. For the CDR3, the DNA is TGCGCCAGCAGCCGACTAGCGGCCGCTGAGCAGTTCTTC. Its protein is CASSRLAAAEQFF.

The chain combines TRBV4-1 with TRBJ2-7, with a tentative D call TRBD1 (7 bases). The V gene's germline CDR1 is MGHRA and CDR2 YSYEKL. V lost 0 bases and J 1 base, leaving 13 bases between the germline ends. This CDR3 has 16 amino acids. This chain's CDR3 is CASSQDQAGGSYEQYF. DNA of the CDR3: TGCGCCAGCAGCCAAGATCAGGCAGGGGGGTCCTACGAGCAGTACTTC.

This rearrangement joins TRBV5-1 to TRBJ2-5, with 11 bases identical to TRBD2. Germline V gene lookup returns CDR1 SGHRS and CDR2 YFSETQ. The V segment lost 4 bases and the J segment 5 bases; nucleotides outside the gene matches: 4. CDR3 length: 14 residues. CDR3 in DNA: TGCGCCAGCAGCCAGACTAGCGGGGATGAGACCCAGTACTTC. This encodes CASSQTSGDETQYF.

This chain uses TRBV7-3 with TRBJ1-1, with 7 bases lining up with TRBD1. Germline V CDR1 and CDR2: SGHTA, FQGTGA. The CDR3 covers 16 residues. V lost 6 bases and J lost 1; bases outside the gene matches: 11. CDR3 protein: CASRQQTGVENTEAFF. The CDR3, as DNA: TGTGCCAGCAGGCAACAAACAGGGGTTGAGAACACTGAAGCTTTCTTT. Drawing the rest from reference TRBV7-3 and TRBJ1-1, the complete variable domain is GAGVSQTPSNKVTEKGKYVELRCDPISGHTALYWYRQSLGQGPEFLIYFQGTGAADDSGLPNDRFFAVRPEGSVSTLKIQRTERGDSAVYLCASRQQTGVENTEAFFGQGTRLTVV.

The table lists this clone with a count of one. The J gene is TRBJ2-3, the V gene TRBV7-3, with 9 positions matching TRBD2. V dropped 3 bases and J dropped 3; count of bases not matched to a gene: 4. This CDR3 comprises 15 residues. CDR1 is SGHTA and CDR2 is FQGTGA in the germline V gene. CDR3 protein: CASSFGGGATDTQYF. CDR3 nucleotide sequence: TGTGCCAGCAGCTTCGGCGGGGGGGCTACAGATACGCAGTATTTT.

This chain uses TRBV7-8 with TRBJ2-7; TRBD1 agrees at 9 bases. This CDR3 contains 16 residues. V was clipped by 3 bases and J by 5 bases; unmatched bases: 11. CDR1 and CDR2 from the germline V gene are SGHVS and FQNEAQ. The CDR3 loop is CASSFLMGQGNNEQYF. CDR3 sequence (DNA): TGTGCCAGCAGCTTTCTCATGGGACAGGGAAATAACGAGCAGTACTTC.

This clone was seen just once. Other nucleotide sequences in the sample specify the same CDR3. The V gene is TRBV7-3, the J gene TRBJ2-3, with 8 nucleotides matching TRBD1. Looked up from germline, CDR1 is SGHTA and CDR2 is FQGTGA. V shed 2 bases and J 5 bases; nucleotides not matched to a gene: 3. This CDR3 spans 14 amino acids. The DNA for the CDR3 is TGTGCCAGCAGCTTACAGGGGGCAGGAGATACGCAGTATTTT. The encoded protein is CASSLQGAGDTQYF.

This clone was recorded only once. The chain employs TRBV4-3 and TRBJ1-4; possible D gene TRBD1, 5 bases. This CDR3 is built from 15 residues. Germline V gene sequence: CDR1 LGHNA, CDR2 YSLEER. The ends were cut back, 0 bases at V and 5 bases at J, with 10 bases in the middle. The CDR3 loop is CASSQDTRTNEKLFF. Written as DNA, the CDR3 is TGCGCCAGCAGCCAAGATACAAGGACAAATGAAAAACTGTTTTTT.

The rearrangement links TRBV5-1 to TRBJ1-2; TRBD1 might be the D (6 bases). Per the germline V gene, CDR1 is SGHRS and CDR2 is YFSETQ. CDR3 length: 16 residues. Trimming took off 4 bases at V and 4 bases at J, with 20 bases between the two ends. The CDR3 DNA sequence: TGCGCCAGCAGCCCTGGAAACCGGGACACCTTCTATGGCTACACCTTC. Protein sequence: CASSPGNRDTFYGYTF.

This chain connects TRBV20-1 to TRBJ1-1, with 10 bases aligning to TRBD1. CDR1 is DFQATT, CDR2 SNEGSKA, per germline (reference sequence). This CDR3 is 11 amino acids long. V dropped 5 bases and J dropped 11; count of bases not matched to a gene: 5. The CDR3 here is CSALGTGAAFF. Written as DNA, the CDR3 is TGCAGTGCTCTCGGGACAGGGGCCGCTTTCTTT.

A note on this clone: Germline and junction disagree at one end, which may indicate a read error. The CDR3 sequence is CASSPGHTTSNQPQHF. CDR3 DNA: TGTGCCAGCAGTCCCGGACACACAACTAGCAATCAACCCCAGCATTTT. The chain has TRBV28 and TRBJ1-5, with D perhaps TRBD1 (5 bases). CDR3 length: 16 amino acids. The germline V gene has CDR1 MDHEN and CDR2 SYDVKM.

The rearrangement joins TRBV5-6 to TRBJ2-5; weak D call: TRBD1 (5 bases). The J call is uncertain, as TRBJ2-7 better fits the DNA end. Germline CDR1 and CDR2: SGHDT and YYEEEE. The CDR3 extends over 14 amino acids. The CDR3 is CASSQVSRAYEQYF. DNA for the CDR3: TGTGCCAGCAGCCAGGTGTCCAGGGCCTACGAGCAGTACTTC.

The genes are TRBV10-3 and TRBJ2-7; tentatively, D is TRBD2 (5 bases). Trimming cost V 3 bases and J 1 base, with 10 bases left between them. Germline CDR1 is ENHRY and CDR2 is SYGVKD. This CDR3 contains 14 residues. CDR3 in amino acids: CAISEEGRSYEQYF. The CDR3 DNA follows: TGTGCCATCAGTGAAGAGGGTCGTTCCTACGAGCAGTACTTC.

The rearrangement joins TRBV7-9 to TRBJ1-1, with D tentatively TRBD1 (6 bases). The CDR3 extends over 15 amino acids. From germline, CDR1 is SEHNR and CDR2 FQNEAQ (reference sequence). The germline V and J ends were trimmed by 5 bases and 5 bases, with 18 bases remaining between them. DNA of the CDR3: TGTGCCAGCAGCCCCAAGGGGGGGCCTCGGACTGAAGCTTTCTTT. Its translation is CASSPKGGPRTEAFF.

The rearrangement joins TRBV5-4 to TRBJ1-1; 7 bases agree with TRBD1. V was clipped by 6 bases and J by 1 base; unmatched bases: 3. This CDR3 is built from 13 residues. Germline V gene data show CDR1 as SGHNT and CDR2 as YYREEE (reference sequence). The CDR3, as DNA: TGTGCCAGCAAACAGGGGAGGAACACTGAAGCTTTCTTT. Its protein is CASKQGRNTEAFF.

This clone was picked up one time. The chain couples TRBV2 to TRBJ2-4, with a possible D match to TRBD2 (5 bases). CDR1 is SNHLY, CDR2 FYNNEI, per germline. Trimming took off 1 base at V and 3 bases at J, with 10 bases between the two ends. This CDR3 has 15 residues. This CDR3 reads CASSEVEGGKNIQYF. The CDR3 nucleotides read TGTGCCAGCAGTGAAGTAGAGGGCGGCAAAAACATTCAGTACTTC.

The J gene is TRBJ1-2, the V gene TRBV18, with TRBD1 matching 11 bases. Trimming removed 3 bases from V and 5 bases from J; junction bases left unmatched: 8. The CDR3 consists of 16 residues. Germline loops: CDR1 KGHSH, CDR2 LQKENI. The CDR3 reads CASSPRTGGSGYGYTF. The CDR3 DNA reads as TGTGCCAGCTCACCGAGGACAGGGGGCTCGGGTTATGGCTACACCTTC.

The chain joins TRBV5-8 to TRBJ2-7, with TRBD1 identical over 9 bases. CDR3 size: 18 residues. Germline V lookup: CDR1 SGHTS, CDR2 YDEGEE. V gave up 2 bases and J gave up 2 bases; unmatched junction bases: 14. CDR3 nucleotides: TGTGCCAGCAGCTTTTTTTCCGGGACAGGGAAGAGAGCCTACGAGCAGTACTTC. Translation gives CASSFFSGTGKRAYEQYF.

J is TRBJ1-3 and V is TRBV14; D ambiguous. The germline V and J ends were trimmed by 5 bases and 4 bases, with 9 bases remaining between them. Germline V lookup: CDR1 SGHDN, CDR2 FVKESK. CDR3 length: 13 amino acids. CDR3 loop: CASSTEAGNTIYF. In DNA form, the CDR3 reads TGTGCCAGCAGCACGGAGGCGGGAAACACCATATATTTT.

The rearrangement joins TRBV29-1 to TRBJ2-3, with D tentatively TRBD2 (5 bases). Trimming shortened V by 8 bases and J by 3 bases, and 21 bases separated the two germline ends. This CDR3 comprises 15 residues. The germline gives CDR1 SQVTM, CDR2 ANQGSEA. The DNA for the CDR3 is TGCAGCTTGGGGATAGGGAGACCGGGGACAGATACGCAGTATTTT. Protein product: CSLGIGRPGTDTQYF.